Following are 7 T cell receptor beta chains from one sample sequenced in a study of cytomegalovirus exposure and HLA in healthy donors. With 60 Vbeta and 13 Jbeta primers, the PCR was carried out. The assay was immunoSEQ multiplex PCR, and TCRdb's table has in-frame clones only and misses some. The sample lists 90,000 to 95,000 clones, around 76% seen once, with around 0.63% in the top ten. Sequencing used PBMCs. Receptors were obtained from a man aged 25 to 40 in good health and CMV-seronegative.

CDR3 coding DNA: TGCAGCGTTGGCCGGGAACTCAATCAGCCCCAGCATTTT. This encodes CSVGRELNQPQHF. The V call is TRBV29-1, the J call TRBJ1-5; D gene unclear. The CDR3 extends over 13 amino acids. Trimming left V 4 bases short and J 3 bases short, with 10 bases between. Looked up from germline, CDR1 is SQVTM and CDR2 is ANQGSEA. The whole variable domain, filled in from reference TRBV29-1 and TRBJ1-5, reads SAVISQKPSRDICQRGTSLTIQCQVDSQVTMMFWYRQQPGQSLTLIATANQGSEATYESGFVIDKFPISRPNLTFSTLTVSNMSPEDSSIYLCSVGRELNQPQHFGDGTRLSIL.

The CDR3, as DNA: TGTGCCAGCAGCTTTGGCCTTAAAGAGACCCAGTACTTC. This translates into CASSFGLKETQYF. The chain links TRBV13 to TRBJ2-5; D unclear. The length of the CDR3 is 13 residues. V was pared by 3 bases and J by 3 bases, with 8 bases between. Per germline, CDR1 PRHDT and CDR2 FYEKMQ (reference sequence).

The V call is TRBV13, the J call TRBJ2-7; 8 bases map to TRBD1. V shed 10 bases and J 5 bases; nucleotides not matched to a gene: 10. This CDR3 comprises 13 residues. Germline loops: CDR1 PRHDT, CDR2 FYEKMQ (reference sequence). The CDR3 DNA reads as TGTGCCACAGGGAGACAGGGGTTCCACGAGCAGTACTTC. Protein sequence: CATGRQGFHEQYF.

The rearrangement links TRBV19 to TRBJ2-1; D is possibly TRBD2 (6 bases). V was pared by 6 bases and J by 6 bases, with 15 bases between. The CDR3 has 14 residues. Germline V gene sequence: CDR1 LNHDA, CDR2 SQIVND (reference sequence). The CDR3: CASSYGTASNEQFF. The CDR3 coding sequence is TGTGCCAGTAGCTATGGGACTGCAAGCAATGAGCAGTTCTTC.

The V call is TRBV5-1, the J call TRBJ2-1; the D gene is possibly TRBD1 (6 bases). Germline assignment: CDR1 SGHRS and CDR2 YFSETQ. The ends were cut back, 2 bases at V and 5 bases at J, with 14 bases in the middle. The CDR3 is 15 amino acids. The CDR3 spells CASSFFPGHDNEQFF. CDR3 in DNA: TGCGCCAGCAGCTTTTTCCCGGGACATGACAATGAGCAGTTCTTC.

The genes are TRBV7-8 and TRBJ1-2; D gene uncertain. The germline V and J ends were trimmed by 3 bases and 6 bases, with 11 bases remaining between them. CDR1 and CDR2 from the germline V gene are SGHVS and FQNEAQ. This CDR3 has 13 amino acids. For the CDR3, the DNA is TGTGCCAGCAGCTTGGGGAGGCAAGATGGCTACACCTTC. Protein sequence: CASSLGRQDGYTF.

This clone was observed a single time. The chain carries TRBV18 and TRBJ1-2; the match to TRBD1 covers 7 bases. CDR1 and CDR2 from the germline V gene are KGHSH and LQKENI. The CDR3 sequence is 14 residues long. The V segment lost 2 bases and the J segment 6 bases; nucleotides outside the gene matches: 6. The CDR3 DNA reads TGTGCCAGCTCACCAACCGAGACAGGGCATGGCTACACCTTC. Its protein product is CASSPTETGHGYTF. Full variable domain (rest looked up from reference TRBV18 and TRBJ1-2): NAGVMQNPRHLVRRRGQEARLRCSPMKGHSHVYWYRQLPEEGLKFMVYLQKENIIDESGMPKERFSAEFPKEGPSILRIQQVVRGDSAAYFCASSPTETGHGYTFGSGTRLTVV.